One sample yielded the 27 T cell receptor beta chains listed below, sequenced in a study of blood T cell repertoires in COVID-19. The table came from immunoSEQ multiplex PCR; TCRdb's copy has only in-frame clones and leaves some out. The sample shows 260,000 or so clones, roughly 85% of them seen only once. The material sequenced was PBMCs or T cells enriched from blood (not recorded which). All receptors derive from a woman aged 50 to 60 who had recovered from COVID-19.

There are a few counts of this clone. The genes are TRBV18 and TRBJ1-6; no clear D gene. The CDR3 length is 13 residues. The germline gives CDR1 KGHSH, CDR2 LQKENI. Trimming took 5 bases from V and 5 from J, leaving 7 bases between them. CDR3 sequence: CASSAGNNSPLHF. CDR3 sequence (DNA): TGTGCCAGCTCAGCCGGGAATAATTCACCCCTCCACTTT.

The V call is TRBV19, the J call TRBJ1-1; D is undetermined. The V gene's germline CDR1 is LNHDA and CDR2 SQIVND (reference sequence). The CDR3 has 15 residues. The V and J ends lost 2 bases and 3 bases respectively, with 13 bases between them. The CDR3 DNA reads TGTGCCAGTAGTATAACGAACAGTTTGTACACTGAAGCTTTCTTT. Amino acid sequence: CASSITNSLYTEAFF.

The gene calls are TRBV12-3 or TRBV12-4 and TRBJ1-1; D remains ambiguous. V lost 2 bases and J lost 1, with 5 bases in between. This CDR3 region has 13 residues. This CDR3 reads CASSLSRNTEAFF. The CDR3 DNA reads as TGTGCCAGCAGTTTATCCAGGAACACTGAAGCTTTCTTT.

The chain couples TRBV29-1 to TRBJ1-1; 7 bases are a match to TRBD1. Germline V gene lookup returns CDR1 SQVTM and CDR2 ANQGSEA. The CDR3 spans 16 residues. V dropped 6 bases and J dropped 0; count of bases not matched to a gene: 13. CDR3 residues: CSVAGGQKVLNTEAFF. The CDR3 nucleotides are TGCAGCGTAGCAGGGGGACAGAAGGTTTTGAACACTGAAGCTTTCTTT.

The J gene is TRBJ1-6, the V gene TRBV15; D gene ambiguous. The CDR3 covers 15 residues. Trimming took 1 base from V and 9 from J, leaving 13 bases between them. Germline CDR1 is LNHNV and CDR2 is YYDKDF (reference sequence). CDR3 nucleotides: TGTGCCACCAGCAGAGTACCGGCGGGCCCTTCACCCCTCCACTTT. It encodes CATSRVPAGPSPLHF. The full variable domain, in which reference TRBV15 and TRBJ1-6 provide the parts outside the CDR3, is DAMVIQNPRYQVTQFGKPVTLSCSQTLNHNVMYWYQQKSSQAPKLLFHYYDKDFNNEADTPDNFQSRRPNTSFCFLDIRSPGLGDTAMYLCATSRVPAGPSPLHFGNGTRLTVT.

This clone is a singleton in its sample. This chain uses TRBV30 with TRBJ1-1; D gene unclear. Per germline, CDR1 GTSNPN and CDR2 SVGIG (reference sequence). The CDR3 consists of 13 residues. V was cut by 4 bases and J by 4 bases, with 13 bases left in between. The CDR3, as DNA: TGTGCCTGGAAGGACGGGGATGTCACTGAAGCTTTCTTT. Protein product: CAWKDGDVTEAFF.

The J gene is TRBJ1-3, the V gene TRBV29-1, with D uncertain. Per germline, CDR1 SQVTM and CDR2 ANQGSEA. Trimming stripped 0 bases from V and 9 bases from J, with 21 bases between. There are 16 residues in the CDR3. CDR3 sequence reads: CSVEEIGRGKAFTIYF. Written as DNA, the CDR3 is TGCAGCGTTGAAGAGATCGGAAGAGGGAAGGCCTTCACCATATATTTT.

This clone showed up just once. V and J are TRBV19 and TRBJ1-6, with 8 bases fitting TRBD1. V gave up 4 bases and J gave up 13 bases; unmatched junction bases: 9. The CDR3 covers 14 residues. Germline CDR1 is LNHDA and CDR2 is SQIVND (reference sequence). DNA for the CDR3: TGTGCCAGTAGTACGGGACAGGCGACTTCTCCCCTCCACTTT. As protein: CASSTGQATSPLHF.

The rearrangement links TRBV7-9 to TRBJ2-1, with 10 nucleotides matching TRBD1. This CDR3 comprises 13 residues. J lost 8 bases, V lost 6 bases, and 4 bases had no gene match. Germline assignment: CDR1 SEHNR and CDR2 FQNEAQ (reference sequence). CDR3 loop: CASRTDRGYEQFF. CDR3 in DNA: TGTGCCAGCAGGACGGACAGGGGGTATGAGCAGTTCTTC.

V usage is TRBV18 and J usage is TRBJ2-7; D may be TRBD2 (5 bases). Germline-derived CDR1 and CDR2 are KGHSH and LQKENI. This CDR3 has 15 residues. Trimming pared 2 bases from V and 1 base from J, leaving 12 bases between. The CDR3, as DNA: TGTGCCAGCTCACCAACACTCGGGGATTCCTACGAGCAGTACTTC. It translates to CASSPTLGDSYEQYF.

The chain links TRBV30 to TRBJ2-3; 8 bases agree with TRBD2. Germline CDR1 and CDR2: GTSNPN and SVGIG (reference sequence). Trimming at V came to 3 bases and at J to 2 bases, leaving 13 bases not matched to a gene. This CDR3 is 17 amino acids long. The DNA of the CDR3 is TGTGCCTGGAGAAATTTTGCCGGGGGGGGTTCCACAGATACGCAGTATTTT. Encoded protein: CAWRNFAGGGSTDTQYF. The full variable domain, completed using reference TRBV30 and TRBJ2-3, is SQTIHQWPATLVQPVGSPLSLECTVEGTSNPNLYWYRQAAGRGLQLLFYSVGIGQISSEVPQNLSASRPQDRQFILSSKKLLLSDSGFYLCAWRNFAGGGSTDTQYFGPGTRLTVL.

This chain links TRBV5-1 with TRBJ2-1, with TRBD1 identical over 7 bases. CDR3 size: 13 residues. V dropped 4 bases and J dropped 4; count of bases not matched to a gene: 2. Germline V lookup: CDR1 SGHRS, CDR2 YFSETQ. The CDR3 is CASSPGQYNEQFF. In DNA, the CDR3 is TGCGCCAGCAGCCCGGGACAGTACAATGAGCAGTTCTTC.

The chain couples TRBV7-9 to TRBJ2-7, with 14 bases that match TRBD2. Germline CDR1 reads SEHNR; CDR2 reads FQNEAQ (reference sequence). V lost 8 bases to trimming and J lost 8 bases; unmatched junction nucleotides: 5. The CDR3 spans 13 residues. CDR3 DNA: TGTGCCAGCGAGACTAGCGGGAGGGTACAGCAGTACTTC. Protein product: CASETSGRVQQYF.

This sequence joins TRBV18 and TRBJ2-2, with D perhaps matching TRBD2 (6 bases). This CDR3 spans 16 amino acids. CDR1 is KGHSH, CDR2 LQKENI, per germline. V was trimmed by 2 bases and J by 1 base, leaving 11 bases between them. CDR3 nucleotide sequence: TGTGCCAGCTCACCAACCGGGACTGAGAACACCGGGGAGCTGTTTTTT. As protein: CASSPTGTENTGELFF.

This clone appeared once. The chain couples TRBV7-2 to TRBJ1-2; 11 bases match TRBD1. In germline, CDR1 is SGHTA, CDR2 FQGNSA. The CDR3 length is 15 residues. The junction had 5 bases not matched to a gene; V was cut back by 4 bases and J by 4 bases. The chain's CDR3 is CASSSSGTGGYGYTF. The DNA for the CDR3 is TGTGCCAGCAGCTCCTCCGGGACAGGGGGCTATGGCTACACCTTC.

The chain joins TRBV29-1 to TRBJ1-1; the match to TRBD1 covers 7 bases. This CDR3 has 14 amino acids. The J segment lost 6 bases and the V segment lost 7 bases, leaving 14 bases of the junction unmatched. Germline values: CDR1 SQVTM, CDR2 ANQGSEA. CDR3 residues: CSATRQGFSSEAFF. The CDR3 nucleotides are TGCAGCGCCACGCGACAGGGTTTTTCTTCTGAAGCTTTCTTT.

For the CDR3, the DNA is TGTGCCAGCAGCTCTACAGCATCTAATGGCTACACCTTC. Amino acids: CASSSTASNGYTF. The chain couples TRBV7-2 to TRBJ1-2; D is uncertain. The germline V gene has CDR1 SGHTA and CDR2 FQGNSA. The V and J ends lost 4 bases and 6 bases respectively, with 12 bases between them. The length of the CDR3 is 13 residues. Complete variable domain (other parts from reference TRBV7-2 and TRBJ1-2): GAGVSQSPSNKVTEKGKDVELRCDPISGHTALYWYRQSLGQGLEFLIYFQGNSAPDKSGLPSDRFSAERTGGSVSTLTIQRTQQEDSAVYLCASSSTASNGYTFGSGTRLTVV.

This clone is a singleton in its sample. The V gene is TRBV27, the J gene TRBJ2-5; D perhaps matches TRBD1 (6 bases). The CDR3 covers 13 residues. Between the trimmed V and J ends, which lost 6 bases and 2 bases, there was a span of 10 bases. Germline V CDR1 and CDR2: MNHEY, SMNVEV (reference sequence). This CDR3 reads CASSPRGQETQYF. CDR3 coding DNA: TGTGCCAGCAGCCCGAGGGGGCAAGAGACCCAGTACTTC.

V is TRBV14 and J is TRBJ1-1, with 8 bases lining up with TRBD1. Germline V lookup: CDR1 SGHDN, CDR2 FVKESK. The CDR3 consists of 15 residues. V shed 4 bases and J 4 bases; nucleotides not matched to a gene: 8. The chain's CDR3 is CASSLVTGVSTEAFF. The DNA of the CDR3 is TGTGCCAGCAGCCTTGTGACAGGGGTTAGCACTGAAGCTTTCTTT.

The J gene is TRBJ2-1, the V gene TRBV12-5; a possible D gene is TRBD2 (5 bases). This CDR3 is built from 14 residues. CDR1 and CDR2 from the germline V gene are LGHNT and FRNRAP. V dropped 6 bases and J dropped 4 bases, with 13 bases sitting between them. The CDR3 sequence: CASGLRTLYNEQFF. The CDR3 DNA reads TGTGCTAGTGGCCTCCGGACTCTATACAATGAGCAGTTCTTC.

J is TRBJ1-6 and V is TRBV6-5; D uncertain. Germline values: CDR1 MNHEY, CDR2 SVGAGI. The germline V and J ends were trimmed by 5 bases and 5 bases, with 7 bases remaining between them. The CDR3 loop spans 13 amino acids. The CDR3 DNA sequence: TGTGCCAGCAGTCGCGAGGATAATTCACCCCTCCACTTT. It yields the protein CASSREDNSPLHF.

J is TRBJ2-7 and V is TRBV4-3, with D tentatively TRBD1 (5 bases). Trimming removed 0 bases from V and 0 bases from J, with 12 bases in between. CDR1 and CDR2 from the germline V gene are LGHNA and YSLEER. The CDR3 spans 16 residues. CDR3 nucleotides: TGCGCCAGCAGCCAAGATCCCAGGGCGAGCTCCTACGAGCAGTACTTC. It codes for CASSQDPRASSYEQYF.

The DNA of the CDR3 is TGTGCCTGGAGGGATCAGACAGCTGAAGCTTTCTTT. Amino acid sequence: CAWRDQTAEAFF. The J gene is TRBJ1-1, the V gene TRBV30; D possibly corresponds to TRBD1 (5 bases). The CDR3 spans 12 residues. With 3 bases removed from V and 6 bases from J, the gap between germline ends came to 11 bases. Germline V gives CDR1 GTSNPN, CDR2 SVGIG (reference sequence).

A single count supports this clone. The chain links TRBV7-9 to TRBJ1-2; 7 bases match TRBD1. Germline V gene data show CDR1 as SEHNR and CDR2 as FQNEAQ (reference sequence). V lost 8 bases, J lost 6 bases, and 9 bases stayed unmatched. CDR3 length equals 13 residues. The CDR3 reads CASLWDSFDGYTF. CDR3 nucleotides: TGTGCCAGCTTATGGGACAGCTTCGATGGCTACACCTTC.

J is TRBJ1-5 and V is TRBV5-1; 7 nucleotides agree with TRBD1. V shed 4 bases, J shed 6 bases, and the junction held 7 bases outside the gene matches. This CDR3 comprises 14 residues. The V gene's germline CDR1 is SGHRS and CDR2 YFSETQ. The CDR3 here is CASSPRQGIQPQHF. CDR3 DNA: TGCGCCAGCAGCCCGAGACAGGGCATTCAGCCCCAGCATTTT. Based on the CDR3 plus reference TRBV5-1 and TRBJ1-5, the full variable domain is KAGVTQTPRYLIKTRGQQVTLSCSPISGHRSVSWYQQTPGQGLQFLFEYFSETQRNKGNFPGRFSGRQFSNSRSEMNVSTLELGDSALYLCASSPRQGIQPQHFGDGTRLSIL.

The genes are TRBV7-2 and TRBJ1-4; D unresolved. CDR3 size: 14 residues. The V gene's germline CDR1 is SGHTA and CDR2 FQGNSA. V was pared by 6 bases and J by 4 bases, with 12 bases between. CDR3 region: CASSYNRGNEKLFF. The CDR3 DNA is TGTGCCAGCAGTTACAACCGGGGTAATGAAAAACTGTTTTTT.

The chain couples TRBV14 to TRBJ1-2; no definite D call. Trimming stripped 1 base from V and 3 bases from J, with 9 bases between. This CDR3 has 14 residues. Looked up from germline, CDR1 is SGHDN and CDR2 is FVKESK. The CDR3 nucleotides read TGTGCCAGCAGCCAAGGAGGACTGTACTATGGCTACACCTTC. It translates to CASSQGGLYYGYTF.